The next 18 T cell receptor beta chains were all read from a single sample in a study of blood T cell repertoires in COVID-19. This table comes from immunoSEQ multiplex PCR, and its TCRdb copy is limited to in-frame clones, with some not included. The table includes about 260,000 clones, more than 80% detected once. Sequencing was performed on PBMCs or T cells enriched from blood (not recorded which). The receptors here all came from a woman aged 25-40 years with acute COVID-19.

The CDR3 reads CASSLTTGYGYTF. CDR3 in DNA: TGTGCCAGCAGCCTCACGACTGGCTATGGCTACACCTTC. This chain uses TRBV9 with TRBJ1-2; D uncertain. CDR3 length: 13 amino acids. Germline values: CDR1 SGDLS, CDR2 YYNGEE. V was pared by 4 bases and J by 4 bases, with 11 bases between.

This clone was counted a single time. The chain couples TRBV15 to TRBJ1-3; 11 bases align to TRBD1. V lost 3 bases, J lost 0 bases, and 4 bases stayed unmatched. Per the germline V gene, CDR1 is LNHNV and CDR2 is YYDKDF (reference sequence). CDR3 length: 17 residues. CDR3 DNA: TGTGCCACCAGCAGGCCGGGACAGGGGGACTCTGGAAACACCATATATTTT. This gives the protein CATSRPGQGDSGNTIYF.

This chain uses TRBV6-1 with TRBJ1-5; D might be TRBD1 (5 bases). The CDR3 covers 15 residues. Germline CDR1 and CDR2: MNHNS and SASEGT. Trimming left V 2 bases short and J 4 bases short, with 12 bases between. CDR3 residues: CASSEFQGGNQPQHF. CDR3 DNA sequence: TGTGCCAGCAGTGAATTCCAGGGCGGTAATCAGCCCCAGCATTTT.

The chain uses TRBV6-5 and TRBJ2-7, with 8 nucleotides matching TRBD1. CDR3 length: 14 amino acids. V lost 3 bases and J lost 2; bases outside the gene matches: 3. The germline CDR1 and CDR2 sequences are MNHEY and SVGAGI. The DNA for the CDR3 is TGTGCCAGCAGTTATAAGACAGGGGCCTACGAGCAGTACTTC. Its translation: CASSYKTGAYEQYF.

This chain connects TRBV7-9 to TRBJ2-5; no definite D call. V gave up 6 bases and J gave up 1 base, with 9 bases separating them. Germline V gene data show CDR1 as SEHNR and CDR2 as FQNEAQ (reference sequence). CDR3 length equals 13 residues. The CDR3 DNA reads TGTGCCAGCAGGGCTTCTGTCCAAGAGACCCAGTACTTC. Its protein product is CASRASVQETQYF.

V gene TRBV25-1 combines with J gene TRBJ2-2, with D uncertain. V was pared by 2 bases and J by 5 bases, with 9 bases between. Per germline, CDR1 MGHDK and CDR2 SYGVNS. CDR3 length: 14 amino acids. The CDR3 spells CASSETVVTGELFF. Here the CDR3 DNA reads TGTGCCAGCAGTGAAACGGTGGTAACCGGGGAGCTGTTTTTT.

This rearrangement joins TRBV7-3 to TRBJ1-6, with 8 bases that match TRBD1. From germline, CDR1 is SGHTA and CDR2 FQGTGA. There are 13 residues in the CDR3. J lost 9 bases, V lost 4 bases, and 2 bases had no gene match. The CDR3 region is CASSSDRGSPLHF. CDR3 coding DNA: TGTGCCAGCAGCTCTGACAGGGGTTCACCCCTCCACTTT.

The V call is TRBV7-9, the J call TRBJ2-5, with D possibly TRBD1 on 6 matching bases. The V end was cut by 4 bases, the J end by 1 base, with 16 bases between. Per the germline V gene, CDR1 is SEHNR and CDR2 is FQNEAQ (reference sequence). The CDR3 covers 16 residues. CDR3 bases: TGTGCCAGCAGCTCGGTCCGGGACACACGCCAAGAGACCCAGTACTTC. It specifies CASSSVRDTRQETQYF.

This rearrangement joins TRBV10-3 to TRBJ2-7; D not resolved. Trimming shortened V by 9 bases and J by 5 bases, and 17 bases separated the two germline ends. This CDR3 is 13 amino acids long. Looked up from germline, CDR1 is ENHRY and CDR2 is SYGVKD. The CDR3 DNA sequence: TGTGCCATTGGAGCTCTCGCCGAGGACGAGCAGTACTTC. Protein product: CAIGALAEDEQYF.

V usage is TRBV7-9 and J usage is TRBJ1-1; 8 bases are shared with TRBD1. J gave up 3 bases and V 6 bases, and 12 bases lay outside the gene matches. Germline values: CDR1 SEHNR, CDR2 FQNEAQ (reference sequence). The CDR3 consists of 16 residues. The CDR3 here is CASRGKWTGRDTEAFF. The CDR3 DNA sequence: TGTGCCAGCAGGGGGAAGTGGACAGGGAGAGACACTGAAGCTTTCTTT.

V usage is TRBV18 and J usage is TRBJ1-4; the D is unclear. V was clipped by 5 bases and J by 8 bases, with 9 bases between them. Germline loops: CDR1 KGHSH, CDR2 LQKENI. There are 12 residues in the CDR3. CDR3 residues: CASSGATEKLFF. The CDR3 DNA reads as TGTGCCAGCTCAGGAGCCACGGAAAAACTGTTTTTT.

A single count supports this clone. This sequence joins TRBV7-2 and TRBJ1-4; 9 nucleotides agree with TRBD1. The CDR3 covers 15 residues. With V trimmed by 3 bases and J by 5 bases, 4 bases remained unmatched. Germline CDR1 and CDR2: SGHTA and FQGNSA. The CDR3 protein is CASSFGDRVNEKLFF. The CDR3 nucleotides are TGTGCCAGCAGCTTTGGGGACAGGGTGAATGAAAAACTGTTTTTT.

This clone was picked up one time. The chain is built from TRBV4-1 and TRBJ2-7; D perhaps matches TRBD1 (6 bases). Germline V lookup: CDR1 MGHRA, CDR2 YSYEKL. Between the trimmed V and J ends, which lost 6 bases and 1 base, there was a span of 13 bases. The CDR3 length is 14 residues. The CDR3 here is CASRSPGQSYEQYF. CDR3 sequence (DNA): TGCGCCAGCAGATCCCCGGGACAATCCTACGAGCAGTACTTC.

This chain links TRBV18 with TRBJ1-2, with D maybe TRBD1 (5 bases). The CDR3 consists of 17 residues. The germline gives CDR1 KGHSH, CDR2 LQKENI. Trimming pared 3 bases from V and 8 bases from J, leaving 25 bases between. The CDR3 sequence: CASSPPLWGGGAIGYTF. The CDR3 nucleotides are TGTGCCAGCTCACCTCCCCTTTGGGGGGGTGGAGCTATAGGCTACACCTTC.

The gene calls are TRBV7-9 and TRBJ2-1; 7 bases are shared with TRBD2. J lost 7 bases, V lost 1 base, and 10 bases had no gene match. CDR3 length: 16 residues. Looked up from germline, CDR1 is SEHNR and CDR2 is FQNEAQ (reference sequence). CDR3 region: CASSLVDYPGGNEQFF. CDR3 bases: TGTGCCAGCAGCTTAGTCGACTACCCGGGAGGAAATGAGCAGTTCTTC.

This chain connects TRBV15 to TRBJ2-1, with D possibly TRBD1 on 6 matching bases. Germline V gives CDR1 LNHNV, CDR2 YYDKDF (reference sequence). This CDR3 region has 13 residues. The V and J ends lost 6 bases and 9 bases respectively, with 15 bases between them. In nucleotides, the CDR3 is TGTGCCACCAGTAGACAGGCTCAACCTGAGCAGTTCTTC. Translating it yields CATSRQAQPEQFF.

The V call is TRBV9, the J call TRBJ2-2; TRBD2 matches at 14 bases. This CDR3 contains 18 residues. CDR1 and CDR2 (germline): SGDLS, YYNGEE. With V trimmed by 4 bases and J by 4 bases, 9 bases remained unmatched. CDR3 coding DNA: TGTGCCAGCAGCCCATATGGGGGACTAGCGGGAGTCACCGGGGAGCTGTTTTTT. It encodes CASSPYGGLAGVTGELFF.

This chain uses TRBV7-6 with TRBJ1-4, with D unresolved. V was shortened by 1 base and J by 8 bases, with 14 bases between the two germline ends. Germline lookup yields CDR1 SGHVS and CDR2 FNYEAQ. The CDR3 length is 15 residues. For the CDR3, the DNA is TGTGCCAGCAGCTTAGAGGGCCGGGAGTACGAAAAACTGTTTTTT. The encoded protein is CASSLEGREYEKLFF.